This passage covers 24 T cell receptor beta chains from one sample sequenced in a study of T-cell reconstitution after alpha-beta-depleted transplantation in children. It was with unique molecular identifiers that the TCRbeta library was prepared. TCRdb re-called the PCR reads through MiXCR, storing one row per CDR3 protein. Of some 500,000 distinct CDR3 sequences in the sample, less than 35% are singletons; the top ten hold about 2.3%. This sample comprised PBMCs from the stem cell graft donor, obtained from the stem cell graft. These receptors were collected from a human donor who donated a stem cell graft to a child with aplastic anemia.

This clonotype was picked up a small number of times. The J gene is TRBJ2-1, the V gene TRBV20-1; D is unclear. The CDR3 covers 14 residues. The germline V and J ends were trimmed by 0 bases and 4 bases, with 10 bases remaining between them. Germline V lookup: CDR1 DFQATT, CDR2 SNEGSKA (reference sequence). The CDR3 region is CSARDLTQYNEQFF. DNA for the CDR3: TGCAGTGCTAGAGATCTGACACAGTACAATGAGCAGTTCTTC.

The chain links TRBV29-1 to TRBJ1-1; unclear D gene. The V gene's germline CDR1 is SQVTM and CDR2 ANQGSEA. The CDR3 is 15 residues long. Trimming removed 8 bases from V and 1 base from J, with 20 bases in between. Here the CDR3 DNA reads TGCAGCCTCGCCTCGACTACGGCACCGAACACTGAAGCTTTCTTT. It yields the protein CSLASTTAPNTEAFF.

The chain recombines TRBV6-1 with TRBJ1-5; D gene ambiguous. Germline V gene lookup returns CDR1 MNHNS and CDR2 SASEGT. V was clipped by 6 bases and J by 3 bases, with 12 bases between them. This CDR3 is 14 amino acids long. The CDR3 bases are TGTGCCAGCAGCGGAGGGCGCAACAATCAGCCCCAGCATTTT. Translation: CASSGGRNNQPQHF.

The chain has TRBV28 and TRBJ2-7, with D unresolved. Germline V gene lookup returns CDR1 MDHEN and CDR2 SYDVKM. The CDR3 loop spans 12 amino acids. V lost 6 bases and J 0 bases, leaving 6 bases between the germline ends. The CDR3 sequence is CASRRSSYEQYF. The CDR3 nucleotides are TGTGCCAGCAGGCGGAGCTCCTACGAGCAGTACTTC.

This clonotype was seen more than once but under ten times. The chain links TRBV6-5 to TRBJ2-3; no definite D call. V lost 2 bases, J lost 4 bases, and 16 bases lay in between. The CDR3 totals 16 residues. From germline, CDR1 is MNHEY and CDR2 SVGAGI. CDR3 coding DNA: TGTGCCAGCAGTTACCGGCCAGCTATTAGTTCAGATACGCAGTATTTT. Amino acid sequence: CASSYRPAISSDTQYF.

This clonotype was counted at least ten times. This likely comes from a read error, as the CDR3 has no conserved phenylalanine or tryptophan at its end. The DNA is omitted, as the CDR3 cannot be located on it reliably, and the CDR3 follows TCRdb's listing. The chain has TRBV12-3 or TRBV12-4 and TRBJ1-1; no check of the table's D call, TRBD1, against the DNA was made. Including both end residues, the CDR3 is 12 amino acids long. CDR3 sequence: CASSLGDRGLLY.

This clonotype was detected once. The chain combines TRBV9 with TRBJ2-2, with 7 positions matching TRBD1. Germline assignment: CDR1 SGDLS and CDR2 YYNGEE. V dropped 3 bases and J dropped 3; count of bases not matched to a gene: 5. This CDR3 comprises 15 residues. The DNA of the CDR3 is TGTGCCAGCAGCGCCGCTACAGGGGACACCGGGGAGCTGTTTTTT. Protein sequence: CASSAATGDTGELFF.

This clonotype was seen a handful of times. The chain is built from TRBV29-1 and TRBJ2-7; D is possibly TRBD1 or TRBD2 (5 bases each). CDR1 and CDR2 from the germline V gene are SQVTM and ANQGSEA. CDR3 length: 14 residues. The V gene lost 6 bases and the J gene lost 2 bases, with 17 bases spanning the gap. The CDR3 nucleotides are TGCAGCGTCCCCAGCGTGGAGGACACCTACGAGCAGTACTTC. The encoded protein is CSVPSVEDTYEQYF.

Here the CDR3 reads CASSLEGAQITGGNTIYF. In nucleotides, the CDR3 is TGCGCCAGCAGCTTGGAAGGGGCCCAAATCACGGGTGGAAACACCATATATTTT. The chain links TRBV5-1 to TRBJ1-3, with D possibly being TRBD1 (5 bases). The length of the CDR3 is 18 residues. The germline V gene encodes CDR1 SGHRS and CDR2 YFSETQ. The germline V and J ends were trimmed by 0 bases and 3 bases, with 19 bases remaining between them.

The J gene is TRBJ2-1, the V gene TRBV5-1; the D gene could be TRBD1 or TRBD2 (6 bases each). This CDR3 is built from 13 residues. Germline V gene data show CDR1 as SGHRS and CDR2 as YFSETQ. With 5 bases removed from V and 9 bases from J, the gap between germline ends came to 15 bases. The CDR3 here is CASREGGLGEQFF. In DNA form, the CDR3 reads TGCGCCAGCAGGGAAGGGGGGCTGGGTGAGCAGTTCTTC.

This clonotype was detected only a few times. The chain combines TRBV5-6 with TRBJ2-1, with 10 positions matching TRBD1. This CDR3 region has 15 residues. From germline, CDR1 is SGHDT and CDR2 YYEEEE. The V gene end was trimmed by 0 bases and the J gene end by 7 bases; junction bases not matched to a gene: 4. CDR3 nucleotides: TGTGCCAGCAGCTTGGGACAGGGGGCGACGAATGAGCAGTTCTTC. Translating it yields CASSLGQGATNEQFF. Complete variable domain (other parts from reference TRBV5-6 and TRBJ2-1): DAGVTQSPTHLIKTRGQQVTLRCSPKSGHDTVSWYQQALGQGPQFIFQYYEEEERQRGNFPDRFSGHQFPNYSSELNVNALLLGDSALYLCASSLGQGATNEQFFGPGTRLTVL.

The genes are TRBV7-2 and TRBJ1-1, with 8 bases matching TRBD1. This CDR3 is 15 amino acids long. CDR1 SGHTA and CDR2 FQGNSA come from the germline V gene. The trim removed 3 bases at V and 1 base at J, leaving 4 bases unmatched. The chain's CDR3 is CASSFQGAWNTEAFF. CDR3 in DNA: TGTGCCAGCAGCTTTCAGGGGGCGTGGAACACTGAAGCTTTCTTT.

V gene TRBV12-3 or TRBV12-4 combines with J gene TRBJ2-2; D not certain. CDR3 size: 11 residues. V was cut by 7 bases and J by 8 bases, with 8 bases left in between. The CDR3 loop is CASISRGELFF. The DNA for the CDR3 is TGTGCCAGCATCTCGCGAGGGGAGCTGTTTTTT.

The V call is TRBV4-1, the J call TRBJ1-1, with D unclear. The V end was cut by 4 bases, the J end by 4 bases, with 13 bases between. The germline CDR1 and CDR2 sequences are MGHRA and YSYEKL. The CDR3 runs to 14 residues. CDR3: CASSREAVGTEAFF. The CDR3 region has the DNA TGCGCCAGCAGCCGCGAGGCTGTGGGCACTGAAGCTTTCTTT.

This clonotype occurred a few times. The rearrangement links TRBV20-1 to TRBJ2-1; D possibly matches TRBD1 or TRBD2 (5 bases each). This CDR3 spans 14 amino acids. Germline CDR1 is DFQATT and CDR2 is SNEGSKA (reference sequence). Trimming stripped 6 bases from V and 8 bases from J, with 20 bases between. The CDR3 here is CSAWPGQGFYEQFF. DNA of the CDR3: TGCAGTGCCTGGCCGGGGCAAGGGTTCTATGAGCAGTTCTTC.

This clonotype was picked up a small number of times. A junction boundary mismatches the germline segment, possibly from a read error. The chain uses TRBV5-1 and TRBJ1-1; 9 nucleotides line up with TRBD1. CDR3 size: 15 residues. Germline CDR1 is SGHRS and CDR2 is YFSETQ. This CDR3 reads CASSGGQGLNTEAFF. In DNA, the CDR3 is TGTGCCAGCAGCGGAGGACAGGGGCTGAACACTGAAGCTTTCTTT.

This clonotype was observed a handful of times. The V call is TRBV25-1, the J call TRBJ2-1, with a weak D call TRBD2 (5 bases). V lost 7 bases to trimming and J lost 2 bases, with 24 bases between them. Germline V gives CDR1 MGHDK, CDR2 SYGVNS. The CDR3 contains 18 residues. The CDR3 DNA is TGTGCCAGCACATCGGGGTTCCGTGGGCGGGTGACCTACAATGAGCAGTTCTTC. It yields the protein CASTSGFRGRVTYNEQFF.

A few counts support this clonotype. The rearrangement uses TRBV5-4 and TRBJ2-5; 14 nucleotides line up with TRBD2. Losses at the gene ends were 0 bases for V and 6 bases for J; bases not matched to a gene: 4. Germline V gene lookup returns CDR1 SGHNT and CDR2 YYREEE (reference sequence). This CDR3 is 16 amino acids long. The CDR3 DNA reads TGTGCCAGCAGCTTGGCCGGGACTAGCGGGAGAAAGACCCAGTACTTC. This codes for CASSLAGTSGRKTQYF.

The CDR3 DNA reads as TGTGCCACCAGCAGGCCGGGGACAACTAATGAAAAACTGTTTTTT. It encodes CATSRPGTTNEKLFF. V gene TRBV15 combines with J gene TRBJ1-4, with unresolved D. V was clipped by 3 bases and J by 0 bases, with 8 bases between them. The CDR3 consists of 15 residues. CDR1 and CDR2 (germline): LNHNV, YYDKDF (reference sequence).

Only a few counts were recorded for this clonotype. This sequence joins TRBV12-3 or TRBV12-4 and TRBJ1-5, with D possibly TRBD1 on 6 matching bases. The CDR3 covers 17 residues. Trimming removed 2 bases from V and 4 bases from J, with 18 bases in between. The CDR3 protein is CASSLSSAGEGNQPQHF. The CDR3 region has the DNA TGTGCCAGCAGTTTATCATCGGCAGGGGAGGGAAATCAGCCCCAGCATTTT.

J is TRBJ2-5 and V is TRBV7-2, with 8 bases that match TRBD2. The CDR3 consists of 14 residues. Germline CDR1 SGHTA, CDR2 FQGNSA. With 5 bases clipped from V and 4 bases from J, the junction kept 6 bases outside the gene matches. This CDR3 is CASSPKAGGETQYF. The CDR3 nucleotides read TGTGCCAGCAGCCCCAAGGCGGGGGGAGAGACCCAGTACTTC.

The J gene is TRBJ2-1, the V gene TRBV5-4, with 7 bases identical to TRBD2. Trimming at V came to 4 bases and at J to 5 bases, leaving 12 bases not matched to a gene. The CDR3 length is 16 residues. Germline CDR1 is SGHNT and CDR2 is YYREEE (reference sequence). The CDR3 here is CASSTRASGNDNEQFF. Written as DNA, the CDR3 is TGTGCCAGCAGCACGCGGGCTAGCGGTAACGACAATGAGCAGTTCTTC.

This chain joins TRBV6-1 and TRBJ1-3; tentatively, D is TRBD1 (5 bases). In germline, CDR1 is MNHNS, CDR2 SASEGT. V was trimmed by 6 bases and J by 0 bases, leaving 15 bases between them. This CDR3 spans 16 amino acids. The CDR3 here is CASSHPGDRSGNTIYF. CDR3 bases: TGTGCCAGCAGCCACCCCGGGGACCGCTCTGGAAACACCATATATTTT.

This clonotype was seen a handful of times. The rearrangement joins TRBV20-1 to TRBJ1-2; 10 bases map to TRBD1. The CDR3 covers 14 residues. Per the germline V gene, CDR1 is DFQATT and CDR2 is SNEGSKA (reference sequence). V shed 5 bases and J 5 bases; nucleotides not matched to a gene: 8. The CDR3 DNA follows: TGCAGTGCTCTCTCGACAGGGGGCGAGTATGGCTACACCTTC. Translated: CSALSTGGEYGYTF.